This paragraph reports one TCR beta chain. The antigen is not known. CDR1 and CDR2 (germline): SEHNR, FQNEAQ (reference sequence). This CDR3 has 13 amino acids. The ends were cut back, 3 bases at V and 5 bases at J, with 10 bases in the middle. The data are from a study of T-cell memory formation after mild COVID-19. General observations from the study: Cross-reactive memory seemingly joined, as some responding clones were found in pre-infection memory. The CD4+ clones that contracted clustered mainly within CM and EM, and the CD8+ clones concentrated in EMRA. Day 15 to 85 contracting clones showed balanced CD4/CD8; day 15 to 37 expanders favored CD4+.

5'RACE with constant-segment primers yielded barcoded, UMI-tagged TCR alpha and TCR beta cDNA libraries. TCRdb ran MiXCR on the 5' RACE reads and lists one entry per CDR3 protein. The sample holds fewer than 400,000 distinct CDR3 sequences, approximately 15% seen once. The sequencing sample was made of PBMCs or a T cell subset sorted from them (not recorded which). The sequence came from a man aged 18 to 35 who had mild COVID-19 (a few samples of this study predate the infection). Cell type and time point are not known. This sequence joins TRBV7-9 and TRBJ1-1; TRBD1 is a possible D gene (6 bases). CDR3 sequence reads: CASSFEGGTEAFF. CDR3 coding DNA: TGTGCCAGCAGCTTCGAGGGGGGGACTGAAGCTTTCTTT.